Listed here are 15 T cell receptor beta chains from one sample, sequenced in a study of T cell responses to AZD1222 COVID-19 vaccine. Only in-frame clones appear in the TCRdb table, and some are missing; sequencing was by immunoSEQ multiplex PCR. This sample has roughly 120,000 clones, with around 92% found just once. The starting material was peripheral blood, obtained on day 0 of AZD1222 vaccination. These receptors all come from an adult in good health.

The rearrangement joins TRBV6-1 to TRBJ1-2; 7 nucleotides align to TRBD1. The germline gives CDR1 MNHNS, CDR2 SASEGT. With 1 base clipped from V and 4 bases from J, the junction kept 6 bases outside the gene matches. CDR3 length: 15 residues. Here the CDR3 reads CASSEGAGDSYGYTF. DNA of the CDR3: TGTGCCAGCAGTGAAGGGGCTGGGGACAGCTATGGCTACACCTTC.

The J gene is TRBJ1-1, the V gene TRBV7-9; D gene uncertain. The CDR3 has 14 amino acids. Per the germline V gene, CDR1 is SEHNR and CDR2 is FQNEAQ (reference sequence). V lost 6 bases, J lost 7 bases, and 18 bases lay in between. The CDR3 here is CASSRRQEGDEAFF. DNA of the CDR3: TGTGCCAGCAGTCGGAGGCAGGAAGGCGATGAAGCTTTCTTT. Combining the CDR3 with reference TRBV7-9 and TRBJ1-1 gives the whole variable domain DTGVSQNPRHKITKRGQNVTFRCDPISEHNRLYWYRQTLGQGPEFLTYFQNEAQLEKSRLLSDRFSAERPKGSFSTLEIQRTEQGDSAMYLCASSRRQEGDEAFFGQGTRLTVV.

This chain connects TRBV30 to TRBJ1-5; 10 nucleotides match TRBD1. CDR1 GTSNPN and CDR2 SVGIG come from the germline V gene (reference sequence). V gave up 3 bases and J gave up 6 bases; unmatched junction bases: 14. This CDR3 region has 17 residues. CDR3 region: CAWRKNSGTGEAQPQHF. The CDR3 nucleotides read TGTGCCTGGAGGAAGAACTCCGGGACAGGGGAGGCTCAGCCCCAGCATTTT.

The genes are TRBV7-3 and TRBJ1-1; D not certain. CDR1 and CDR2 from the germline V gene are SGHTA and FQGTGA. The CDR3 is 14 amino acids. V was shortened by 2 bases and J by 7 bases, with 14 bases between the two germline ends. CDR3 sequence (DNA): TGTGCCAGCAGCTTAGTTGGTCAGTTGAATGAAGCTTTCTTT. Translation: CASSLVGQLNEAFF.

The chain has TRBV30 and TRBJ1-2; 9 bases are a match to TRBD1. The CDR3 length is 15 residues. Unmatched junction bases numbered 16, after V lost 2 bases and J lost 12 bases. In germline, CDR1 is GTSNPN, CDR2 SVGIG (reference sequence). This CDR3 is CAWSPRGGTGTADTF. CDR3 DNA: TGTGCCTGGAGTCCCAGAGGGGGGACAGGGACGGCGGACACCTTC. Using reference TRBV30 and TRBJ1-2 for the parts outside the CDR3, the full variable domain is SQTIHQWPATLVQPVGSPLSLECTVEGTSNPNLYWYRQAAGRGLQLLFYSVGIGQISSEVPQNLSASRPQDRQFILSSKKLLLSDSGFYLCAWSPRGGTGTADTFGSGTRLTVV.

The rearrangement uses TRBV5-1 and TRBJ1-2; 8 bases map to TRBD1. The V segment lost 0 bases and the J segment 7 bases; nucleotides outside the gene matches: 8. This CDR3 has 15 amino acids. Germline lookup yields CDR1 SGHRS and CDR2 YFSETQ. CDR3: CASSLAPQGAGGYTF. In DNA, the CDR3 is TGCGCCAGCAGCTTGGCCCCGCAGGGGGCTGGTGGCTACACCTTC.

The V and J genes are TRBV27 and TRBJ2-2; D is undetermined. V lost 4 bases, J lost 5 bases, and 14 bases lay in between. The CDR3 runs 15 residues. Germline V gene data show CDR1 as MNHEY and CDR2 as SMNVEV (reference sequence). This CDR3 is CASSSQWPRTGELFF. Here the CDR3 DNA reads TGTGCCAGCAGTTCACAATGGCCCCGTACCGGGGAGCTGTTTTTT.

V is TRBV7-2 and J is TRBJ1-1; 7 positions agree with TRBD1. Germline CDR1 is SGHTA and CDR2 is FQGNSA. This CDR3 is built from 18 residues. Germline trimming cut 5 bases from V and 1 base from J; bases unmatched to any gene: 16. In DNA form, the CDR3 reads TGTGCCAGCAGCCCGAGGGACAGAAACACTTTAGGGAACACTGAAGCTTTCTTT. Translation: CASSPRDRNTLGNTEAFF.

The gene calls are TRBV7-2 and TRBJ1-2, with D uncertain. The CDR3 is made up of 16 amino acids. CDR1 and CDR2 (germline): SGHTA, FQGNSA. V was pared by 5 bases and J by 4 bases, with 20 bases between. CDR3 coding DNA: TGTGCCAGCAGCCCCACGGTGGGCGTTTCTGGCTATGGCTACACCTTC. Translation gives CASSPTVGVSGYGYTF.

The gene calls are TRBV7-3 and TRBJ2-6; D not certain. The germline V gene encodes CDR1 SGHTA and CDR2 FQGTGA. The CDR3 is 14 amino acids. Trimming cost V 5 bases and J 3 bases, with 8 bases left between them. As DNA, the CDR3 is TGTGCCAGCAGCCGTATCAGTGGGGCCAACGTCCTGACTTTC. As protein: CASSRISGANVLTF.

This clone has only one observation. The chain has TRBV18 and TRBJ2-1, with TRBD2 identical over 11 bases. CDR1 and CDR2 (germline): KGHSH, LQKENI. The CDR3 has 14 amino acids. V shed 3 bases, J shed 7 bases, and the junction held 2 bases outside the gene matches. In nucleotides, the CDR3 is TGTGCCAGCTCACCTAGCGGGAGGGCGAATGAGCAGTTCTTC. It yields the protein CASSPSGRANEQFF.

The V gene is TRBV28, the J gene TRBJ1-2; D remains unclear. Trimming took off 2 bases at V and 7 bases at J, with 11 bases between the two ends. This CDR3 comprises 13 residues. The germline CDR1 and CDR2 sequences are MDHEN and SYDVKM. The DNA of the CDR3 is TGTGCCAGCAGTTTAGGGGAGCCAACTGGCTACACCTTC. Amino acids: CASSLGEPTGYTF.

The CDR3 sequence is CASSLRGVEPYNEQFF. For the CDR3, the DNA is TGTGCCAGCAGCTTAAGGGGCGTGGAGCCCTACAATGAGCAGTTCTTC. The rearrangement uses TRBV5-6 and TRBJ2-1, with D tentatively TRBD1 (5 bases). Germline assignment: CDR1 SGHDT and CDR2 YYEEEE. The V gene lost 2 bases and the J gene lost 2 bases, with 14 bases spanning the gap. There are 16 residues in the CDR3.

This chain connects TRBV28 to TRBJ1-2, with 8 bases fitting TRBD1. The germline V gene encodes CDR1 MDHEN and CDR2 SYDVKM. The CDR3 runs to 13 residues. Trimming at V came to 4 bases and at J to 5 bases, leaving 3 bases not matched to a gene. In DNA, the CDR3 is TGTGCCAGCAGTTCGGGACAGGATTATGGCTACACCTTC. Its protein product is CASSSGQDYGYTF.

The V and J genes are TRBV28 and TRBJ1-2; no reliable D call. CDR3 length: 15 residues. Trimming removed 9 bases at V and 8 bases at J, with 25 bases between. Germline loops: CDR1 MDHEN, CDR2 SYDVKM. DNA for the CDR3: TGTGCCAGTTTGCCCGGTGCGAGACGGTGGAAAGGCTACACCTTC. It codes for CASLPGARRWKGYTF.